The clone carrying this T cell receptor (beta chain) was counted ten times or more. RNA transcripts provided the source from which TCR beta CDR3 regions were amplified. First-round RT-PCR of the TCR CDR3 relied on the HTBI primer set. TCRdb reprocessed the multiplex PCR reads with MiXCR, giving one entry per CDR3 protein. The repertoire includes 550,000 to 600,000 distinct CDR3 sequences, approximately 44% of them detected once, and around 19% sits in the top ten. The sample comes from a study of T cells in Graves' hyperthyroidism and ophthalmopathy. This CDR3 has 13 amino acids. Germline loops: CDR1 SEHNR, CDR2 FQNEAQ (reference sequence). V was trimmed by 5 bases and J by 4 bases, leaving 11 bases between them.

Sequencing was carried out using peripheral blood or thyroid tissue (not recorded which). This TCR came from an adult woman with Graves' disease, either hyperthyroidism or ophthalmopathy (not recorded which). The chain recombines TRBV7-9 with TRBJ1-2, with unresolved D. The CDR3 DNA is TGTGCCAGCAGCCCTGACGGACTCTATGGCTACACCTTC. Protein sequence: CASSPDGLYGYTF.